A selection of T cell receptor beta chains follows, all from one sample in a study of control samples from healthy donors and cancer patients. The assay was immunoSEQ multiplex PCR, and TCRdb's table has in-frame clones only and misses some. This table has tens of thousands of clones, under 90% appearing once. Sequences were obtained from PBMCs. These receptors were taken from a woman in her 50s with colorectal cancer. Each CDR3 is given with its conserved first and last residue. The order of the fields is J gene, V gene, CDR3 protein.

J gene: TRBJ2-2; V gene: TRBV3-1/TRBV3-2; CDR3 protein: CASSQGTTGELFF
J gene: TRBJ2-5; V gene: TRBV6-5; CDR3 protein: CASSYSTGTGQETQYF
J gene: TRBJ1-1; V gene: TRBV28; CDR3 protein: CASSPPWTGVNTEAFF
J gene: TRBJ1-2; V gene: TRBV6-1; CDR3 protein: CASSGVSGYTF
J gene: TRBJ2-3; V gene: TRBV9; CDR3 protein: CASSGLSGGATDTQYF
J gene: TRBJ2-3; V gene: TRBV6-2/TRBV6-3; CDR3 protein: CASSSLSGGAPDTQYF
J gene: TRBJ2-3; V gene: TRBV2; CDR3 protein: CASSVWGGAPDTQYF
J gene: TRBJ1-2; V gene: TRBV19; CDR3 protein: CASSRQGDYGYTF
J gene: TRBJ2-5; V gene: TRBV9; CDR3 protein: CASSVQSGGGETQYF
J gene: TRBJ2-2; V gene: TRBV9; CDR3 protein: CASSVVGLNTGELFF
J gene: TRBJ1-4; V gene: TRBV27; CDR3 protein: CATKRQGQEKLFF
J gene: TRBJ1-1; V gene: TRBV6-6; CDR3 protein: CASSYGGTGEDTEAFF
J gene: TRBJ2-1; V gene: TRBV5-4; CDR3 protein: CASSSGGPSYNEQFF
J gene: TRBJ2-5; V gene: TRBV19; CDR3 protein: CASGEARGTQYF
J gene: TRBJ1-6; V gene: TRBV27; CDR3 protein: CASSLGYPYNSPLHF
J gene: TRBJ1-2; V gene: TRBV21-1; CDR3 protein: CASSTVLQGGDGYTF
J gene: TRBJ1-1; V gene: TRBV3-1/TRBV3-2; CDR3 protein: CASSFGGPADTEAFF
J gene: TRBJ2-2; V gene: TRBV5-1; CDR3 protein: CASSFISGELFF
J gene: TRBJ1-5; V gene: TRBV2; CDR3 protein: CASDREGNQPQHF
J gene: TRBJ2-5; V gene: TRBV10-3; CDR3 protein: CAISRDRGPVETQYF
J gene: TRBJ2-3; V gene: TRBV12-3/TRBV12-4; CDR3 protein: CASSTGKTDTQYF
J gene: TRBJ1-4; V gene: TRBV5-1; CDR3 protein: CASSLMAGEVELFF
J gene: TRBJ1-2; V gene: TRBV30; CDR3 protein: CAWKLPDRQNYGYTF
J gene: TRBJ1-2; V gene: TRBV15; CDR3 protein: CATSRAAGTWAYGYTF
J gene: TRBJ1-4; V gene: TRBV7-9; CDR3 protein: CASSLARYGTGREKLFF
J gene: TRBJ2-3; V gene: TRBV29-1; CDR3 protein: CSVVPLLAGTTDTQYF
J gene: TRBJ2-1; V gene: TRBV2; CDR3 protein: CASGDRDSANEQFF
J gene: TRBJ2-2; V gene: TRBV27; CDR3 protein: CASSLTSGTTGELFF
J gene: TRBJ2-3; V gene: TRBV6-5; CDR3 protein: CASSYGQVSTDTQYF
J gene: TRBJ1-1; V gene: TRBV12-3/TRBV12-4; CDR3 protein: CASSLKKNTEAFF
J gene: TRBJ1-1; V gene: TRBV5-1; CDR3 protein: CASALGGVNEAFF
J gene: TRBJ1-2; V gene: TRBV4-3; CDR3 protein: CASSPLPRGYTF
J gene: TRBJ2-3; V gene: TRBV30; CDR3 protein: CAWRPFGLAGGTDTQYF
J gene: TRBJ1-2; V gene: TRBV6-5; CDR3 protein: CASSYSQGFYGYTF
J gene: TRBJ1-3; V gene: TRBV19; CDR3 protein: CASSIGVPGNTIYF
J gene: TRBJ2-5; V gene: TRBV2; CDR3 protein: CASSERETQYF
J gene: TRBJ1-5; V gene: TRBV10-2; CDR3 protein: CASSEQGFNQPQHF
J gene: TRBJ1-2; V gene: TRBV5-6; CDR3 protein: CASSGGPGYTF
J gene: TRBJ1-5; V gene: TRBV18; CDR3 protein: CASSTGTGPGQPQHF
J gene: TRBJ2-1; V gene: TRBV4-3; CDR3 protein: CASSQSLAGGSSYNEQFF
J gene: TRBJ2-4; V gene: TRBV6-1; CDR3 protein: CASSESGVQYF
J gene: TRBJ2-1; V gene: TRBV7-3; CDR3 protein: CASSSFSGGNNEQFF
J gene: TRBJ1-5; V gene: TRBV28; CDR3 protein: CASSFSLARSQPQHF
J gene: TRBJ2-5; V gene: TRBV24-1; CDR3 protein: CATSKESAETQYF
J gene: TRBJ2-2; V gene: TRBV19; CDR3 protein: CASSMVLANTGELFF
J gene: TRBJ1-1; V gene: TRBV19; CDR3 protein: CASADRPNTEAFF
J gene: TRBJ1-1; V gene: TRBV5-1; CDR3 protein: CASSLLGRDTEAFF
J gene: TRBJ1-2; V gene: TRBV12-3/TRBV12-4; CDR3 protein: CASSFAGEGGYTF
J gene: TRBJ1-4; V gene: TRBV5-1; CDR3 protein: CASSLAPWQGDEKLFF
J gene: TRBJ2-5; V gene: TRBV7-2; CDR3 protein: CASSQGQIQETQYF
J gene: TRBJ2-3; V gene: TRBV9; CDR3 protein: CASSVDGLAGGSTVDTQYF
J gene: TRBJ1-5; V gene: TRBV5-1; CDR3 protein: CASSLAGDQPQHF